This record looks at one T cell receptor (beta chain) sequence and its context. Per germline, CDR1 SGHTA and CDR2 FQGNSA. The CDR3 length is 14 residues. The V end lost 4 bases, the J end lost 10 bases, and 17 bases lay between the germline ends. Original processing methods: Reference gene primer amplification gave estimated nucleated cell counts. Some clones are missing from TCRdb's copy, which holds only in-frame ones; the method was immunoSEQ multiplex PCR. V, J and clone size reflect that table, while D and trimming were determined from the DNA. Seen here are about 120,000 clones, around 79% observed once, and the top ten hold roughly 16%. The record originates from a study of blood T cell repertoires in COVID-19. The wider study: Samples of COVID-19 (acute and convalescent) were obtained from the United States, Italy and Spain. Sources were T cells, B-cell-depleted T cells, or PBMCs; the material itself was cDNA or gDNA.

The specimen sequenced was peripheral blood. V gene TRBV7-2 combines with J gene TRBJ2-1; D is possibly TRBD1 (6 bases). This clonotype originated in a woman aged 80 or over with active or convalescent COVID-19. CDR3: CASSSVNRDTEQFF. The DNA of the CDR3 is TGTGCCAGCAGCTCTGTAAACCGGGACACGGAGCAGTTCTTC.